The 17 T cell receptor beta chains below all came from one sample that was sequenced in a study of cytomegalovirus exposure and HLA in healthy donors. Use of 60 Vbeta and 13 Jbeta primers characterized the PCR. Method: immunoSEQ multiplex PCR; TCRdb's copy keeps in-frame clones and lacks some. In the table there are about 130,000 clones, approximately 78% of which are singletons. Input material: PBMCs. The receptors were sampled from a woman in her 40s in good health and CMV-seropositive.

Only one count was recorded for this clone. The J gene is TRBJ2-3, the V gene TRBV5-4, with TRBD2 identical over 10 bases. CDR1 SGHNT and CDR2 YYREEE come from the germline V gene (reference sequence). The CDR3 consists of 18 residues. V dropped 0 bases and J dropped 0; count of bases not matched to a gene: 7. The chain's CDR3 is CASSLDLTSGDSTDTQYF. Written as DNA, the CDR3 is TGTGCCAGCAGCTTGGATCTAACTAGCGGGGATAGCACAGATACGCAGTATTTT. Based on the CDR3 plus reference TRBV5-4 and TRBJ2-3, the full variable domain is ETGVTQSPTHLIKTRGQQVTLRCSSQSGHNTVSWYQQALGQGPQFIFQYYREEENGRGNFPPRFSGLQFPNYSSELNVNALELDDSALYLCASSLDLTSGDSTDTQYFGPGTRLTVL.

This rearrangement joins TRBV12-5 to TRBJ1-6; 11 bases map to TRBD1. The CDR3 runs 15 residues. Germline V gene lookup returns CDR1 LGHNT and CDR2 FRNRAP. Trimming cost V 5 bases and J 6 bases; bases outside gene matches: 3. The CDR3 sequence is CASGLGTGGNSPLHF. Written as DNA, the CDR3 is TGTGCTAGTGGTCTAGGGACAGGGGGTAATTCACCCCTCCACTTT.

The chain has TRBV19 and TRBJ1-5; 9 nucleotides align to TRBD1. Germline V lookup: CDR1 LNHDA, CDR2 SQIVND (reference sequence). The trim removed 3 bases at V and 3 bases at J, leaving 6 bases unmatched. The CDR3 has 16 amino acids. This CDR3 is CASSIPTGGLNQPQHF. The CDR3 DNA is TGTGCCAGTAGTATCCCAACAGGGGGCCTCAATCAGCCCCAGCATTTT.

V is TRBV28 and J is TRBJ2-7; TRBD1 matches 7 bases. The length of the CDR3 is 13 residues. V trimming: 3 bases; J trimming: 6 bases; junction bases outside the gene matches: 5. Germline values: CDR1 MDHEN, CDR2 SYDVKM. The CDR3 region has the DNA TGTGCCAGCAGTTTCGACAGGGTCCGCGAGCAGTACTTC. It is translated as CASSFDRVREQYF.

The V gene is TRBV5-6, the J gene TRBJ2-7, with 9 positions matching TRBD1. Germline V gene data show CDR1 as SGHDT and CDR2 as YYEEEE. The CDR3 is made up of 15 amino acids. Trimming cost V 0 bases and J 2 bases; bases outside gene matches: 3. CDR3 bases: TGTGCCAGCAGCTTGGTGGGACAGGGTGCCTACGAGCAGTACTTC. Its protein product is CASSLVGQGAYEQYF.

This clone showed up just once. CDR3 sequence reads: CASSLQGAIQNTEAFF. The DNA for the CDR3 is TGCGCCAGCAGCTTACAGGGGGCGATACAGAACACTGAAGCTTTCTTT. J is TRBJ1-1 and V is TRBV5-1, with TRBD1 matching 9 bases. This CDR3 spans 16 amino acids. Trimming at V came to 2 bases and at J to 1 base, leaving 6 bases not matched to a gene. Germline-derived CDR1 and CDR2 are SGHRS and YFSETQ.

The CDR3 DNA reads as TGTGCCACCAGCAGGCCATCCGGGACAGCGAACACCGGGGAGCTGTTTTTT. As protein: CATSRPSGTANTGELFF. The rearrangement joins TRBV15 to TRBJ2-2; 7 nucleotides line up with TRBD1. CDR1 LNHNV and CDR2 YYDKDF come from the germline V gene (reference sequence). The V and J ends lost 3 bases and 0 bases, in that order; junction bases with no gene match: 7. This CDR3 spans 17 amino acids.

The CDR3 DNA follows: TGTGCCAGCAGTCGAAACCTCCCTCCTACGGGCAGGGACTATGGCTACACCTTC. It is translated as CASSRNLPPTGRDYGYTF. J is TRBJ1-2 and V is TRBV27, with a weak D call TRBD1 (5 bases). Trimming took off 5 bases at V and 3 bases at J, with 25 bases between the two ends. CDR1 is MNHEY, CDR2 SMNVEV, per germline (reference sequence). The CDR3 consists of 18 residues.

This chain joins TRBV14 and TRBJ2-3; 7 bases fit TRBD2. After removal of 1 base from V and 0 bases from J, the junction contained 4 bases not matched to a gene. The CDR3 is 16 residues long. CDR1 and CDR2 from the germline V gene are SGHDN and FVKESK. The CDR3 spells CASSQGLAPSTDTQYF. The CDR3 nucleotides are TGTGCCAGCAGCCAAGGACTAGCCCCTAGCACAGATACGCAGTATTTT.

The genes are TRBV18 and TRBJ2-5; 9 positions agree with TRBD1. The CDR3 is made up of 15 amino acids. Germline trimming cut 3 bases from V and 5 bases from J; bases unmatched to any gene: 7. CDR1 KGHSH and CDR2 LQKENI come from the germline V gene. The CDR3 here is CASSPGTGRTETQYF. CDR3 bases: TGTGCCAGCTCACCGGGGACAGGGAGGACGGAGACCCAGTACTTC.

This clone was observed a handful of times. V is TRBV4-2 and J is TRBJ2-5, with D possibly being TRBD1 (6 bases). The V gene lost 4 bases and the J gene lost 3 bases, with 9 bases spanning the gap. The germline V gene has CDR1 LGHNA and CDR2 YNFKEQ. The CDR3 consists of 13 residues. Here the CDR3 reads CASSRGGEETQYF. DNA of the CDR3: TGTGCCAGCAGCCGAGGGGGAGAAGAGACCCAGTACTTC.

The chain links TRBV2 to TRBJ1-1; 11 bases agree with TRBD1. The CDR3 is 15 residues long. Trimming cost V 7 bases and J 7 bases; bases outside gene matches: 11. The germline V gene encodes CDR1 SNHLY and CDR2 FYNNEI. This CDR3 reads CASTEDRGPRNEAFF. The CDR3 region has the DNA TGTGCCAGCACCGAGGACAGGGGGCCACGAAATGAAGCTTTCTTT.

The gene calls are TRBV27 and TRBJ1-5; D remains unclear. The germline V gene has CDR1 MNHEY and CDR2 SMNVEV (reference sequence). V lost 6 bases to trimming and J lost 5 bases, with 14 bases between them. This CDR3 contains 14 residues. The CDR3 DNA reads as TGTGCCAGCAGCCCCCAGGATAACCATCAGCCCCAGCATTTT. Translated, it gives CASSPQDNHQPQHF.

V is TRBV6-1 and J is TRBJ1-2, with unresolved D. Looked up from germline, CDR1 is MNHNS and CDR2 is SASEGT. The CDR3 sequence is 12 residues long. V lost 10 bases and J 1 base, leaving 10 bases between the germline ends. CDR3 sequence (DNA): TGTGCCAACGCGGGGTATAACTATGGCTACACCTTC. It translates to CANAGYNYGYTF.

This clone has only one observation. The chain uses TRBV27 and TRBJ2-1; 12 nucleotides agree with TRBD2. The CDR3 has 15 residues. J gave up 6 bases and V 6 bases, and 6 bases lay outside the gene matches. In germline, CDR1 is MNHEY, CDR2 SMNVEV (reference sequence). CDR3 in DNA: TGTGCCAGCAGCCTAGCGGGGGGGCTGCGCAATGAGCAGTTCTTC. This codes for CASSLAGGLRNEQFF.

The CDR3 here is CASSPARGYTF. In nucleotides, the CDR3 is TGTGCCAGCAGCCCCGCCCGGGGCTACACCTTC. V and J are TRBV7-9 and TRBJ1-2; D uncertain. Deletions cut 5 bases from V and 8 bases from J, with 9 bases between. Looked up from germline, CDR1 is SEHNR and CDR2 is FQNEAQ (reference sequence). This CDR3 has 11 amino acids.

This sequence joins TRBV28 and TRBJ2-7; a weak D match, TRBD1 (6 bases). Germline V gives CDR1 MDHEN, CDR2 SYDVKM. CDR3 length: 14 amino acids. The V and J ends lost 1 base and 2 bases respectively, with 9 bases between them. In nucleotides, the CDR3 is TGTGCCAGCAGTTTATCGGGGACAACCTACGAGCAGTACTTC. Amino acid sequence: CASSLSGTTYEQYF. Full variable domain (rest looked up from reference TRBV28 and TRBJ2-7): DVKVTQSSRYLVKRTGEKVFLECVQDMDHENMFWYRQDPGLGLRLIYFSYDVKMKEKGDIPEGYSVSREKKERFSLILESASTNQTSMYLCASSLSGTTYEQYFGPGTRLTVT.